A selection of T cell receptor beta chains follows, all from one sample in a study of control samples from healthy donors and cancer patients. Sequencing was performed with immunoSEQ multiplex PCR; in TCRdb, only in-frame clones are kept and a portion is missing. The table records about 41,000 clones, less than 95% of them present only once. Sequencing was performed on blood. Receptor source: a man aged 55-75 years in good health. CDR3s include the opening cysteine and the closing phenylalanine or tryptophan. The D gene is left open where the match is weak. Clone size is shown for a subset of rows, as once, few, many or a class of expanded clone.

clone_size,v_call,j_call,d_call,cdr3_aa,cdr3_nt
-,TRBV6-4,TRBJ2-5,-,CASSESASTSETQYF,TGTGCCAGCAGTGAGTCGGCTAGTACAAGCGAGACCCAGTACTTC
-,TRBV11-3,TRBJ1-2,-,CASSSGHTVYGYTF,TGTGCCAGCAGCTCGGGACATACCGTCTATGGCTACACCTTC
-,TRBV7-3,TRBJ2-3,TRBD2,CASSLTSRSGGHLSADTQYF,TGTGCCAGCAGCTTAACGTCCCGATCGGGAGGCCACCTCTCGGCAGATACGCAGTATTTT
-,TRBV5-4,TRBJ1-3,-,CASSWSGGVGNTIYF,TGTGCCAGCAGCTGGTCCGGGGGAGTTGGAAACACCATATATTTT
-,TRBV28,TRBJ2-7,-,CASSLTAGRRYEQYF,TGTGCCAGCAGTTTAACTGCGGGCCGAAGGTACGAGCAGTACTTC
-,TRBV5-1,TRBJ2-3,-,CASSLEGGRDTDTQYF,TGCGCCAGCAGCTTGGAGGGTGGCAGGGACACAGATACGCAGTATTTT
once,TRBV9,TRBJ2-4,-,CASSVDPQGGKIGNIQYF,TGTGCCAGCAGCGTAGATCCGCAGGGGGGTAAAATCGGGAACATTCAGTACTTC
-,TRBV11-3,TRBJ2-1,-,CASSLGNNNEQFF,TGTGCCAGCAGCTTAGGCAACAACAATGAGCAGTTCTTC
-,TRBV2,TRBJ2-7,TRBD2,CTSSENFIVLASGKYEQYF,TGTACCAGCAGTGAAAACTTTATCGTTTTGGCTAGCGGGAAGTACGAGCAGTACTTC
-,TRBV21-1,TRBJ2-1,-,CASSKRGLIPGLAIYCNEQFF,TGTGCCAGCAGCAAAAGGGGCTTGATCCCGGGACTAGCGATATATTGCAATGAGCAGTTCTTC
-,TRBV10-3,TRBJ1-1,-,CAILLRNHQVVNTEAFF,TGTGCCATCCTCCTCCGAAATCATCAGGTGGTGAACACTGAAGCTTTCTTT
-,TRBV6-5,TRBJ2-3,-,CASSYRRFGGTDTQYF,TGTGCCAGCAGTTACAGAAGGTTTGGTGGTACAGATACGCAGTATTTT
once,TRBV27,TRBJ1-6,-,CASGSRGVNSPLHF,TGTGCCAGCGGTTCCCGGGGCGTAAATTCACCCCTCCACTTT
-,TRBV5-4,TRBJ2-1,TRBD2,CASSLLAEGRHEQFF,TGTGCCAGCAGCTTACTAGCGGAAGGTCGGCATGAGCAGTTCTTC
-,TRBV29-1,TRBJ1-3,-,CSVDVRGTGNTIYF,TGCAGCGTTGACGTGAGGGGGACTGGAAACACCATATATTTT